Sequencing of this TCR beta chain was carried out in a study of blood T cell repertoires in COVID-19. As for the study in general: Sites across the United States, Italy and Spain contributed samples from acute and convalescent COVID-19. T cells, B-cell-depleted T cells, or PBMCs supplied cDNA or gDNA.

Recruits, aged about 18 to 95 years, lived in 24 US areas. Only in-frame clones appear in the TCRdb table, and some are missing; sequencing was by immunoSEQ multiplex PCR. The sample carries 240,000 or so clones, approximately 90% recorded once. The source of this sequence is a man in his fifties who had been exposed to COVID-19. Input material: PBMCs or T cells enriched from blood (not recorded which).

The CDR3: CASSHGLAGVNEQFF. DNA of the CDR3: TGTGCCAGCAGCCATGGACTAGCGGGAGTCAATGAGCAGTTCTTC. The chain joins TRBV4-2 to TRBJ2-1; TRBD2 matches at 13 bases. V was clipped by 3 bases and J by 6 bases; unmatched bases: 2. The CDR3 totals 15 residues. Germline V gives CDR1 LGHNA, CDR2 YNFKEQ.